Included here is one T cell receptor beta chain sequence, with context. Its specificity is unknown. This sample is drawn from a study of PD-1 blockade in mismatch repair-deficient tumors. Across the study: Patients had approximately 12 mismatch repair-deficient cancer types, all previously treated and progressing. Overall study findings and caveats: Tumor-resident clones, often undetectable pretreatment in blood, expanded then contracted after pembrolizumab.

All patients were mismatch repair deficient, assessed by either PCR or immunohistochemistry. The TCR-sequenced patients were a few responders to pembrolizumab. Deletions cut 1 base from V and 3 bases from J, with 4 bases between. Germline loops: CDR1 SGHDN, CDR2 FVKESK. This CDR3 region has 12 residues. Libraries were prepared by immunoSEQ multiplex PCR; TCRdb keeps only in-frame clonotypes and omits some of them. Of approximately 60,000 clones in the sample, roughly 88% were seen once. The TCR sequence derives from an adult with mismatch repair-deficient cancer. This chain connects TRBV14 to TRBJ2-7; D unclear. Sequences were derived from peripheral blood, sampled 52 weeks after starting pembrolizumab. The chain's CDR3 is CASSQGDYEQYF. CDR3 bases: TGTGCCAGCAGCCAAGGAGACTACGAGCAGTACTTC.